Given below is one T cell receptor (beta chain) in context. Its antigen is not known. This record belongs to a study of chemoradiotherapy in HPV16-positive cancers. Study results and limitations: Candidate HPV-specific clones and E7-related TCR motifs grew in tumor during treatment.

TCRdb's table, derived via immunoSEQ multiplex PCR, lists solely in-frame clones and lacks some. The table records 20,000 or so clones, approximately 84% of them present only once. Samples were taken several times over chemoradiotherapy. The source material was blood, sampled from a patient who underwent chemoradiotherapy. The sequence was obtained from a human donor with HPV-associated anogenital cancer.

CDR3 in amino acids: CASSPGTPNTGELFF. CDR3 nucleotide sequence: TGCGCCAGCAGCCCCGGGACTCCGAACACCGGGGAGCTGTTTTTT. V is TRBV5-1 and J is TRBJ2-2; perhaps TRBD2 as D (6 bases). Germline lookup yields CDR1 SGHRS and CDR2 YFSETQ. V shed 4 bases and J shed 0 bases, with 10 bases lying between them. There are 15 residues in the CDR3.